This T cell receptor beta chain was found in a study of CD8+ T cells in alopecia areata. Study information: Tofacitinib was taken orally by treated patients, and the dose was 5 to 10 mg twice daily. Overall study findings and caveats: Mice gave a clearer picture of TCR sharing than patients did, possibly for HLA-related reasons.

In the case of this clone: What it recognizes is unknown.

Treatment here: oral pan-JAK inhibitor, 5-10 mg twice daily. Sorting separated CD4+ and CD8+ T cells out of PBMCs. The CDR3 length is 15 residues. The ends were cut back, 4 bases at V and 0 bases at J, with 13 bases in the middle. In germline, CDR1 is MGHRA, CDR2 YSYEKL. Extraction of RNA preceded its reverse transcription into cDNA, which served as the sequencing template. TCRdb's table, derived via immunoSEQ multiplex PCR, lists solely in-frame clones and lacks some. The sample carries 90,000 to 150,000 clones, around 56% recorded once. The chain joins TRBV4-1 to TRBJ2-7, with D unclear. The input for sequencing was CD4+ T cells sorted from blood, taken at week 4, from a patient treated with tofacitinib. The TCR sequence derives from a human donor with alopecia areata. The CDR3 spells CASSPYILSSYEQYF. The CDR3 nucleotides read TGCGCCAGCAGCCCGTATATCTTATCCTCCTACGAGCAGTACTTC.